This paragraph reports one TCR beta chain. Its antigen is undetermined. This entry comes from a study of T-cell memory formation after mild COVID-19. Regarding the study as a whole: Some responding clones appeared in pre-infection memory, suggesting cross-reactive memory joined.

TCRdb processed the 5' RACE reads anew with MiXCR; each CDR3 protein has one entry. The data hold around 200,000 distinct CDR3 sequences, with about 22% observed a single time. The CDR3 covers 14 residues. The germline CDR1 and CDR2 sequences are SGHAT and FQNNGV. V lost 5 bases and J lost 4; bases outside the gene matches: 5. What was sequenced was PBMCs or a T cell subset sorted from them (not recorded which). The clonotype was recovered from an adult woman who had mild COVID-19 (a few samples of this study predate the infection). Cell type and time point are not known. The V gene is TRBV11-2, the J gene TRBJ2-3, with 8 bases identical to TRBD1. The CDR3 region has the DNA TGTGCCAGCAGCCCCGGGACAGGATCAGATACGCAGTATTTT. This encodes CASSPGTGSDTQYF.